The sequence of this T cell receptor beta chain was determined in a study of T cell responses to AZD1222 COVID-19 vaccine. Germline CDR1 MGHDK, CDR2 SYGVNS. V shed 2 bases and J shed 8 bases, with 12 bases lying between them. CDR3 length: 14 amino acids. Method: immunoSEQ multiplex PCR; TCRdb's copy keeps in-frame clones and lacks some. The sample carries some 130,000 clones, about 88% recorded once. Sequencing used peripheral blood, obtained 28 days after the second AZD1222 dose. This rearrangement joins TRBV25-1 to TRBJ1-4, with TRBD1 as a possible D gene (6 bases). The clonotype comes from an adult who received the AZD1222 COVID-19 vaccine. The CDR3 sequence: CASSEPRGREKLFF. The CDR3 nucleotides are TGTGCCAGCAGTGAACCCAGGGGCAGGGAAAAACTGTTTTTT.